The T cell receptor beta chain described here comes from a study of T cells in Graves' hyperthyroidism and ophthalmopathy. For Graves' hyperthyroidism to be stable, ophthalmopathy could not progress within 18 months. This clonotype occurred many times. The target antigen is unknown. Its ends do not fully match the called genes, so a read error is possible. The investigators amplified TCR beta CDR3 regions from RNA transcripts. Carried out on the TCR CDR3, a first-round RT-PCR used the HTBI primer set. TCRdb re-analysed the multiplex PCR reads in MiXCR, keeping a single row per CDR3 protein. The sample has more than 300,000 distinct CDR3 sequences, about 14% seen once. Study-wide results and caveats: Separation of ophthalmopathy from stable hyperthyroidism was achieved by a 13 V-J model.

The CDR3 consists of 15 residues. The chain recombines TRBV12-3 or TRBV12-4 with TRBJ1-1; 7 bases line up with TRBD1. The clonotype originates from a woman aged 25 to 39 with Graves' hyperthyroidism. The sequenced sample consisted of blood. DNA of the CDR3: TGTGCCAACAGTTCCTTACAGGGGAAGAACACTGAAGCTTTCTTT. Translating gives CANSSLQGKNTEAFF.